This is a list of T cell receptor beta chains from one sample in a study of blood T cell repertoires in COVID-19. Measured with immunoSEQ multiplex PCR; TCRdb has only the in-frame clones, and not every one. The table has a few hundred thousand clones, about nine tenths seen once. The material sequenced was PBMCs or T cells enriched from blood (not recorded which). The receptors were gathered from a young man in a cohort exposed to, infected with or recovered from COVID-19 (not recorded which). CDR3s include the opening cysteine and the closing phenylalanine or tryptophan. A D gene is named only where the DNA matches it firmly. Size values are once, few and many counts, or a class for expanded clones, and some rows have none.

>TRBD1|TRBJ1-1|TRBV28|-
TGTGCCAGCAGTGCCGACAGGGAGGTTGGGCCCTTT
CASSADREVGPF
>-|TRBJ2-2|TRBV19|-
TGTGCCAGTAATTCAGCGCCCGGGGAGCTGTTTTTT
CASNSAPGELFF
>TRBD2|TRBJ2-1|TRBV15|once
TGTGCCACCAGCAGGCTTGGGCTAGCGGGAGTCAACTCCTACAATGAGCAGTTCTTC
CATSRLGLAGVNSYNEQFF
>-|TRBJ1-5|TRBV25-1|-
TGTGCCAGCAGTGAATCGGGGGACCCGTGGAATCAGCCCCAGCATTTT
CASSESGDPWNQPQHF
>TRBD1|TRBJ2-1|TRBV5-6|few
TGTGCCAGCAGCTTCCGGGACAGGGGTTACAATGAGCAGTTCTTC
CASSFRDRGYNEQFF
>TRBD1|TRBJ1-5|TRBV27|-
TGTGCCAGCAGTAAGACAGGGAGTCAGGGTCAGCCCCAGCATTTT
CASSKTGSQGQPQHF
>-|TRBJ1-5|TRBV28|once
TGTGCCAGCAGTTTAGCGGGAGCGTTTAATCAGCCCCAGCATTTT
CASSLAGAFNQPQHF
>-|TRBJ2-5|TRBV6-2/TRBV6-3|once
TGTGCCAGCAGTTACTCTTACTCCCTGGACAGGAGGGCGTCACAAGAGACCCAGTACTTC
CASSYSYSLDRRASQETQYF
>TRBD1|TRBJ2-2|TRBV11-2|-
TGTGCCAGCAGCTTACGGGGACAGGGATTCACCGGGGAGCTGTTTTTT
CASSLRGQGFTGELFF
>TRBD1|TRBJ1-2|TRBV19|-
TGTGCCAGTAGTATTTTTAACCCGGACAGGGCCTATGGCTACACCTTC
CASSIFNPDRAYGYTF
>TRBD2|TRBJ2-1|TRBV7-2|-
TGTGCCAGCAGCTTAGCTGGAGGGACTATCGCCTACAATGAGCAGTTCTTC
CASSLAGGTIAYNEQFF
>TRBD2|TRBJ2-1|TRBV24-1|-
TGTGCCACCAGTGAAAGCGACCTCACTAGCGGGAGGTACAATGAGCAGTTCTTC
CATSESDLTSGRYNEQFF
>TRBD1|TRBJ1-1|TRBV5-1|-
TGCGCCAGCAGCTTGACAGGGGGCTTATCTTACACTGAAGCTTTCTTT
CASSLTGGLSYTEAFF
>TRBD2|TRBJ2-1|TRBV7-9|-
TGTGCCAGCAGCTTAGACCTAGCGGGAGGGCTATCCTACAATGAGCAGTTCTTC
CASSLDLAGGLSYNEQFF
>TRBD1|TRBJ1-5|TRBV27|-
TGTGCCAGCGGGGCACGGACAGGGGCCTTCTGGCAGCCCCAGCATTTT
CASGARTGAFWQPQHF
>TRBD1|TRBJ2-7|TRBV9|-
TGTGCCAGCAGCGCGAGACAGGGTTCCTACGAGCAGTACTTC
CASSARQGSYEQYF
>-|TRBJ2-5|TRBV9|-
TGTGCCAGCAGCACCTCCTCAGGGCGTCGGGAGACCCAGTACTTC
CASSTSSGRRETQYF